The present entry profiles one TCR beta chain with its context. These data originate in a study of CD8+ T cells in alopecia areata. In each case, RNA was isolated and then reverse transcribed into cDNA as the sequencing template. Here immunoSEQ multiplex PCR was the method, and the copy in TCRdb shows in-frame clones only, minus some. This sample has about 130,000 clones, with about 56% found just once. The treatment denotes: oral pan-JAK inhibitor, 5-10 mg twice daily. V gave up 8 bases and J gave up 5 bases; unmatched junction bases: 14. Germline-derived CDR1 and CDR2 are MNHEY and SMNVEV (reference sequence). The CDR3 runs 15 residues.

The sample consisted of CD8+ T cells sorted from blood, taken at week 4, from a patient treated with tofacitinib. This TCR derives from a human donor with alopecia areata. This chain joins TRBV27 and TRBJ2-5; 7 nucleotides align to TRBD1. Written as DNA, the CDR3 is TGTGCCAGCTCTCCCGTGACAGGGTTCAAGGAGACCCAGTACTTC. Translated: CASSPVTGFKETQYF.